This T cell receptor (beta chain) was sequenced for a study of blood T cell repertoires in COVID-19. As for the study in general: Specimens from acute and convalescent COVID-19 originated in the United States, Italy and Spain.

The ends lost 7 bases at V and 8 bases at J; junction bases unmatched: 9. The CDR3 length is 13 residues. Germline V gives CDR1 MDHEN, CDR2 SYDVKM. The protocol was immunoSEQ multiplex PCR, while the TCRdb copy is restricted to in-frame clones and leaves out a portion. The sample records 75,000 to 95,000 clones, around nine tenths being singletons. The sample taken for sequencing was peripheral blood. This sequence originates from a man aged 50-59 years with active COVID-19. The V gene is TRBV28, the J gene TRBJ1-2, with TRBD1 matching over 8 bases. In DNA, the CDR3 is TGTGCCAGCATGCAGGACAGGGTGAGGGGCTACACCTTC. This gives the protein CASMQDRVRGYTF.